This T cell receptor beta chain derives from a study of blood T cell repertoires in COVID-19 (TCRdb year 2020). For the wider study: Samples covering the acute and convalescent phases of COVID-19 were provided by collaborators in the United States, Italy and Spain. Subjects who had been exposed to COVID-19, were actively infected with it, or had recovered from it provided the deeply sampled blood TCRbeta repertoires that made up the dataset. The prospective study material was composed of cDNA or gDNA derived from T cells, B-cell-depleted T cells, or PBMCs. The repertoires were made available in a free public database intended to serve as a resource for research on the immune response to SARS-CoV-2. Nearly every sample came with metadata listing a de-identified subject ID, COVID-19 status, age in years and sex. Samples were obtained from the ongoing ImmuneRACE study (first 160 participants) and from some 1,200 subjects provided by 6 global collaborators. Where available, HLA class I and class II types were taken from metadata supplied by the sample provider and were not determined by assay-based typing.

On this clone itself: Its cognate antigen has yet to be identified. Base-call qualities are not available, and no considerably larger clone is one nucleotide away.

V sheds 1 base and J sheds 5 bases, leaving 12 bases between their ends. Reading the germline V gene (reference sequence) gives CDR1 GTSNPN and CDR2 SVGIG. Including cysteine and phenylalanine, the CDR3 has 13 amino acids. Here the CDR3 DNA is all that survives: 39 bases in frame from base 1. Findings and caveats that apply to the study as a whole: The amount of clinical and demographic metadata varied by source and participant and was provided uncurated.

In the prospective study, participants were roughly 18 to 90 years old, resided in about two dozen geographic areas of the United States, and were enrolled through a virtual design. In the prospective study, cohorts were assigned on the basis of participant-reported clinical history obtained from a screening survey and a study questionnaire. Recovered participants in ImmuneRACE Cohort 3 were defined as having two consecutive negative NP/OP PCR tests, clearance from a healthcare professional, or resolution of symptoms. Mobile phlebotomists in the prospective study collected whole blood, serum and a nasopharyngeal or oropharyngeal swab from every participant. Participants in the prospective study had the option to provide additional blood draws and questionnaires over an approximately 2-month period. Blood samples from the prospective study were shipped frozen or at room temperature prior to DNA extraction.

The immunoSEQ Assay, a bias-controlled multiplex PCR, was used to amplify TCRbeta CDR3 regions from genomic DNA. The paper's data handling went like this. Nucleated cell counts per sample were estimated from amplification of reference gene primers within the assay. Sequence reads were collapsed and filtered to measure the absolute abundance of every unique TCRbeta CDR3 rearrangement. For each sample, productive Simpson clonality was calculated as the square root of Simpson's diversity index over productive rearrangements. In TCRdb, the immuneACCESS table is reduced to in-frame sequences with V and J assigned. These tables do not hold every clone; where another copy was compared, an unresolved V gene accounts for under half, and the others remain unexplained. From that table come the V and J calls and clone size; the DNA was used to work out D and trimming. In all, the sample holds 350,000 to 450,000 clones, and roughly nine tenths of those were seen once. Roughly 1.1% of the sample is held by the ten biggest clonotypes.

Sequenced sample: PBMCs or T cells enriched from blood (not recorded which). The chain is made from TRBV30 and TRBJ2-7; possibly the D gene is TRBD1, per 6 matching bases. The TCR sequence derives from a man aged 30 to 45 who had recovered from COVID-19. The nucleotides are TGTGCCTGGAGTGAAAACAGGGTTCACGAGCAGTACTTC. Its amino acids are CAWSENRVHEQYF.